The sequence of this T cell receptor beta chain was determined in a study of molecular identifiers for immune sequencing clone quantification. In this sample, this clonotype turned up many times. In the sort, naive CD8 T cells were defined as CD8+CD4-CCR7+CD45RA+. CDR3 length equals 18 residues. V lost 8 bases and J lost 5; bases outside the gene matches: 22. Germline V gene data show CDR1 as MDHEN and CDR2 as SYDVKM. The bulk TCR libraries were made with methods described before and with listed TCR primers. A single record per CDR3 protein comes from TCRdb applying MiXCR to the PCR reads. The table records about 640,000 distinct CDR3 sequences, 15% to 20% of them present only once.

This sequence was found in a human donor in good health. Some libraries in this study had Jurkat cell RNA spiked in. Sequencing was carried out using naive CD8+ T cells from blood, with Jurkat cell RNA spiked in. The subset denotes: FACS-sorted CD8+CD4-CCR7+CD45RA+ naive T cells. The rearrangement links TRBV28 to TRBJ2-7; 9 nucleotides match TRBD1. The CDR3 reads CASSLARGQGRRGNEQYF. CDR3 sequence (DNA): TGTGCCAGCTCCCTCGCACGGGGACAGGGCCGTCGGGGGAACGAGCAGTACTTC.